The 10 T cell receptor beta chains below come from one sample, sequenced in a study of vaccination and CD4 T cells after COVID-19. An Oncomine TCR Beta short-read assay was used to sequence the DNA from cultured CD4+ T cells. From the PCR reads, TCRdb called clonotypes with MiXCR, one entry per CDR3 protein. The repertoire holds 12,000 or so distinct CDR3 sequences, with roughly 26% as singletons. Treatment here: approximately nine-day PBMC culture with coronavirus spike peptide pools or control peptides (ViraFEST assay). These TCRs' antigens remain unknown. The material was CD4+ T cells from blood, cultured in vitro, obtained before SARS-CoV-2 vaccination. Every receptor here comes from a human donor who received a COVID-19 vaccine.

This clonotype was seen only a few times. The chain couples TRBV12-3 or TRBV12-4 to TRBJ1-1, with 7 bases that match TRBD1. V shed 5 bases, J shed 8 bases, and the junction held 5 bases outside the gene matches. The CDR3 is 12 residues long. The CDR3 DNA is TGTGCCAGCAGTATATGGACAGGAGAAGCTTTCTTT. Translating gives CASSIWTGEAFF.

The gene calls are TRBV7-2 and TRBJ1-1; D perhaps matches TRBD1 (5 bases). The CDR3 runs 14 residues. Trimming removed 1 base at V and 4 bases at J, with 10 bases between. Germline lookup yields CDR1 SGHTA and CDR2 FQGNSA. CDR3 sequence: CASSLDPGVTEAFF. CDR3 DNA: TGTGCCAGCAGCTTAGATCCGGGGGTCACTGAAGCTTTCTTT.

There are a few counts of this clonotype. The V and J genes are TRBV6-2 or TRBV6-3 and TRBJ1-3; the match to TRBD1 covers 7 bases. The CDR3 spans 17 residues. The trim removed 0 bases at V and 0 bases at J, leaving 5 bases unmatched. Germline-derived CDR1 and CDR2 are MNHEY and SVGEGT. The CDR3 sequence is CASSYSRDRVSGNTIYF. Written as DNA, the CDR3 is TGTGCCAGCAGTTACTCGAGGGACAGAGTCTCTGGAAACACCATATATTTT.

The CDR3 region is CASRVQGAYQPQHF. CDR3 in DNA: TGTGCCAGCAGGGTACAGGGGGCTTATCAGCCCCAGCATTTT. The J gene is TRBJ1-5, the V gene TRBV2, with 9 bases that match TRBD1. This CDR3 is 14 amino acids long. From germline, CDR1 is SNHLY and CDR2 FYNNEI. V lost 6 bases and J lost 5; bases outside the gene matches: 5.

Here the CDR3 reads CSVGEDNYGYTF. In DNA, the CDR3 is TGCAGCGTTGGAGAGGATAACTATGGCTACACCTTC. The rearrangement uses TRBV29-1 and TRBJ1-2; no clear D. Looked up from germline, CDR1 is SQVTM and CDR2 is ANQGSEA. V gave up 4 bases and J gave up 1 base, with 7 bases separating them. This CDR3 is built from 12 residues.

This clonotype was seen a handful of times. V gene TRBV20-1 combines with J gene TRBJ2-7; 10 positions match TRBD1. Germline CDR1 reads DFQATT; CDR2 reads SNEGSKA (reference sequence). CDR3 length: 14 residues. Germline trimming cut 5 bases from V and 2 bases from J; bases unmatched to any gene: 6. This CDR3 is CSARTGGQTYEQYF. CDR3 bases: TGCAGTGCTCGGACAGGGGGGCAGACCTACGAGCAGTACTTC.

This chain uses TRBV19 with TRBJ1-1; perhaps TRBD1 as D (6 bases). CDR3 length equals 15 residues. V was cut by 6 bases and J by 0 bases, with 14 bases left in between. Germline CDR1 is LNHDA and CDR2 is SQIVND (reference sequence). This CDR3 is CASSIQGIMNTEAFF. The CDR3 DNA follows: TGTGCCAGTAGCATACAGGGCATCATGAACACTGAAGCTTTCTTT.

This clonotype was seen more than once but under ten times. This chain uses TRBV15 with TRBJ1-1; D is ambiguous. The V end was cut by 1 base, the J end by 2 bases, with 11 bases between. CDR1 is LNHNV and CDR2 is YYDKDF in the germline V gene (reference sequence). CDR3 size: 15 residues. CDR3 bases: TGTGCCACCAGCAGAGTCGGTGTCCAAAACACTGAAGCTTTCTTT. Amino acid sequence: CATSRVGVQNTEAFF.

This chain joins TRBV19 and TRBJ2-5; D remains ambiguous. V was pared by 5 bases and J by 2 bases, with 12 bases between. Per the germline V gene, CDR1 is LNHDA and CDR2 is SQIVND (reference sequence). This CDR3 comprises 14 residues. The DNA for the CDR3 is TGTGCCAGTAGTGTCACGATATCACAAGAGACCCAGTACTTC. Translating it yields CASSVTISQETQYF.

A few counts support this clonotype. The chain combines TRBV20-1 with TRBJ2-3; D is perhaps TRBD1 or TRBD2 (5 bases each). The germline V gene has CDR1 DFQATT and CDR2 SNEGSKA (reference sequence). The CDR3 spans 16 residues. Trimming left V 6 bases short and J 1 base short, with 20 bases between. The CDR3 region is CSAGVRLVLGTDTQYF. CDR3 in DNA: TGCAGTGCGGGGGTCCGGCTAGTTTTGGGCACAGATACGCAGTATTTT.